Shown below are 21 T cell receptor beta chains from a single sample sequenced in a study of control samples from healthy donors and cancer patients. Sequenced by immunoSEQ multiplex PCR; TCRdb stores in-frame clones only, minus some. The repertoire holds over 110,000 clones, with around 90% as singletons. Sample: blood. The receptor source for this set is a man aged 25-40 years in good health.

The V gene is TRBV30, the J gene TRBJ2-7; 15 positions agree with TRBD2. The CDR3 has 15 residues. The V segment lost 1 base and the J segment 7 bases; nucleotides outside the gene matches: 5. CDR1 is GTSNPN and CDR2 is SVGIG in the germline V gene (reference sequence). The CDR3 reads CAWSGTSGRAREQYF. CDR3 DNA sequence: TGTGCCTGGAGTGGGACTAGCGGGAGGGCGAGGGAGCAGTACTTC.

J is TRBJ2-7 and V is TRBV5-1; 7 nucleotides match TRBD2. The CDR3 spans 14 residues. Unmatched junction bases numbered 5, after V lost 3 bases and J lost 2 bases. CDR1 and CDR2 (germline): SGHRS, YFSETQ. CDR3 sequence: CASSYSAGPYEQYF. The CDR3 DNA reads TGCGCCAGCAGCTACTCAGCGGGACCCTACGAGCAGTACTTC.

This sequence joins TRBV3-1 (or the pseudogene TRBV3-2) and TRBJ2-4, with D perhaps matching TRBD2 (6 bases). Germline V gene sequence: CDR1 LGHDT, CDR2 YNNKEL (reference sequence). The CDR3 has 17 amino acids. V shed 3 bases and J shed 0 bases, with 15 bases lying between them. The CDR3 loop is CASSQTQAGLAKNIQYF. The CDR3 DNA reads TGTGCCAGCAGCCAGACCCAAGCGGGTTTAGCCAAAAACATTCAGTACTTC.

The chain couples TRBV7-6 to TRBJ2-7; 9 nucleotides match TRBD2. In germline, CDR1 is SGHVS, CDR2 FNYEAQ. The ends lost 4 bases at V and 7 bases at J; junction bases unmatched: 17. The CDR3 sequence is 17 residues long. The CDR3 sequence: CASSSEAWREGLVEQYF. In nucleotides, the CDR3 is TGTGCCAGCAGCTCCGAGGCGTGGCGGGAGGGCCTGGTTGAGCAGTACTTC.

The chain employs TRBV19 and TRBJ2-7, with D unclear. Trimming stripped 0 bases from V and 7 bases from J, with 10 bases between. Germline assignment: CDR1 LNHDA and CDR2 SQIVND (reference sequence). The CDR3 totals 13 residues. The CDR3 sequence is CASSIELGEEQYF. Written as DNA, the CDR3 is TGTGCCAGTAGTATAGAACTGGGCGAGGAGCAGTACTTC.

The rearrangement links TRBV18 to TRBJ1-1, with D unclear. CDR3 length equals 12 residues. V lost 5 bases, J lost 1 base, and 5 bases lay in between. CDR1 KGHSH and CDR2 LQKENI come from the germline V gene. This CDR3 reads CASSSENTEAFF. The CDR3 DNA reads as TGTGCCAGCTCATCCGAGAACACTGAAGCTTTCTTT.

The V gene is TRBV5-6, the J gene TRBJ2-5; possibly TRBD1 or TRBD2 for D (5 bases each). Germline lookup yields CDR1 SGHDT and CDR2 YYEEEE. V was shortened by 4 bases and J by 1 base, with 14 bases between the two germline ends. The CDR3 is 15 amino acids. CDR3 amino acids: CASSPPGTTQETQYF. The DNA for the CDR3 is TGTGCCAGCAGCCCGCCCGGGACGACCCAAGAGACCCAGTACTTC.

The J gene is TRBJ1-1, the V gene TRBV6-5, with 9 nucleotides matching TRBD1. Germline CDR1 MNHEY, CDR2 SVGAGI. The CDR3 extends over 15 amino acids. The V gene end was trimmed by 6 bases and the J gene end by 4 bases; junction bases not matched to a gene: 9. The CDR3 is CASRINRGRTTEAFF. The CDR3 DNA sequence: TGTGCCAGCAGGATAAACAGGGGGCGGACCACTGAAGCTTTCTTT.

The gene calls are TRBV21-1 and TRBJ1-5; the table assigns TRBD1, which was not confirmed against the DNA. TRBV21-1 corresponds to a pseudogene. There are 18 residues in the CDR3. The CDR3 nucleotides are TGTGCCAGCAGCATTGGGACAGCGAACCTAGTTAGCAATCAGCCCCAGCATTTT. Its translation is CASSIGTANLVSNQPQHF.

This sequence joins TRBV10-3 and TRBJ2-7, with a tentative D call TRBD2 (5 bases). There are 15 residues in the CDR3. Trimming stripped 7 bases from V and 2 bases from J, with 18 bases between. The germline gives CDR1 ENHRY, CDR2 SYGVKD. CDR3: CAITDDGLGAYEQYF. The DNA for the CDR3 is TGTGCCATCACTGATGATGGGTTGGGAGCCTACGAGCAGTACTTC.

The CDR3 protein is CASSLVGDNSYEQYF. CDR3 DNA sequence: TGTGCCAGCAGCTTGGTAGGGGACAATTCCTACGAGCAGTACTTC. This chain links TRBV5-8 with TRBJ2-7; TRBD1 is a possible D gene (6 bases). Trimming cost V 0 bases and J 1 base, with 11 bases left between them. Germline V CDR1 and CDR2: SGHTS, YDEGEE. The length of the CDR3 is 15 residues.

J is TRBJ2-4 and V is TRBV2; D gene uncertain. Trimming took off 4 bases at V and 4 bases at J, with 5 bases between the two ends. CDR3 length: 12 amino acids. Germline V gene data show CDR1 as SNHLY and CDR2 as FYNNEI. CDR3 protein: CASSAAKNIQYF. The CDR3 nucleotides are TGTGCCAGCAGTGCAGCTAAAAACATTCAGTACTTC.

This clone was observed a few times. The CDR3, as DNA: TGTGCCAGCAGTGAAATCGGGGCTTCCTATGGCTACACCTTC. Translating gives CASSEIGASYGYTF. The rearrangement uses TRBV2 and TRBJ1-2, with TRBD1 as a possible D gene (5 bases). This CDR3 is built from 14 residues. The germline gives CDR1 SNHLY, CDR2 FYNNEI. V was trimmed by 2 bases and J by 4 bases, leaving 11 bases between them.

V usage is TRBV6-5 and J usage is TRBJ2-7; D unclear. Deletions cut 4 bases from V and 3 bases from J, with 13 bases between. Germline CDR1 MNHEY, CDR2 SVGAGI. CDR3 length: 14 residues. CDR3 in amino acids: CASSSTYQSYEQYF. The CDR3 nucleotides are TGTGCCAGCAGTTCCACATACCAGAGCTACGAGCAGTACTTC.

This chain connects TRBV6-5 to TRBJ2-7, with D possibly being TRBD2 (7 bases). Germline-derived CDR1 and CDR2 are MNHEY and SVGAGI. Trimming pared 7 bases from V and 3 bases from J, leaving 13 bases between. The CDR3 runs 13 residues. CDR3 sequence reads: CASKGRGGYEQYF. The CDR3 nucleotides read TGTGCCAGCAAGGGGAGGGGGGGCTACGAGCAGTACTTC.

The chain has TRBV2 and TRBJ1-2, with D tentatively TRBD1 (6 bases). The CDR3 runs 20 residues. The ends were cut back, 6 bases at V and 2 bases at J, with 31 bases in the middle. Germline V gene data show CDR1 as SNHLY and CDR2 as FYNNEI. The CDR3: CASSLSGHGTLVTQNYGYTF. For the CDR3, the DNA is TGTGCCAGCAGCCTCTCGGGACACGGTACGCTAGTAACACAAAACTATGGCTACACCTTC.

This chain joins TRBV2 and TRBJ1-6; D unresolved. Trimming stripped 2 bases from V and 14 bases from J, with 16 bases between. The CDR3 is 14 amino acids. Per the germline V gene, CDR1 is SNHLY and CDR2 is FYNNEI. CDR3 nucleotides: TGTGCCAGCAGTGAAACAGATTCGCATCTTACCCTCCACTTT. Residues: CASSETDSHLTLHF.

This sequence joins TRBV30 and TRBJ2-5; 10 positions agree with TRBD1. In germline, CDR1 is GTSNPN, CDR2 SVGIG (reference sequence). The ends lost 5 bases at V and 4 bases at J; junction bases unmatched: 1. This CDR3 has 12 residues. The chain's CDR3 is CAWDRGRETQYF. DNA of the CDR3: TGTGCCTGGGACAGGGGGCGAGAGACCCAGTACTTC.

The V gene is TRBV9, the J gene TRBJ2-2, with 11 bases fitting TRBD2. Germline trimming cut 3 bases from V and 3 bases from J; bases unmatched to any gene: 4. Germline V gives CDR1 SGDLS, CDR2 YYNGEE. The CDR3 is 16 amino acids. The CDR3 DNA reads as TGTGCCAGCAGCGCCCTTAGCGGGAGGGACACCGGGGAGCTGTTTTTT. Translation gives CASSALSGRDTGELFF.

The chain employs TRBV28 and TRBJ1-4, with a possible D match to TRBD1 (5 bases). The CDR3 is 14 residues long. CDR1 is MDHEN, CDR2 SYDVKM, per germline. V dropped 2 bases and J dropped 3 bases, with 7 bases sitting between them. The CDR3 coding sequence is TGTGCCAGCAGTTTAGGGGGTGCTAATGAAAAACTGTTTTTT. Its translation is CASSLGGANEKLFF. The full variable domain, rest sourced from reference TRBV28 and TRBJ1-4, is DVKVTQSSRYLVKRTGEKVFLECVQDMDHENMFWYRQDPGLGLRLIYFSYDVKMKEKGDIPEGYSVSREKKERFSLILESASTNQTSMYLCASSLGGANEKLFFGSGTQLSVL.

The CDR3 DNA sequence: TGTGCCAGCAGTGAGGGCGGTGGTTGGGGACAGGGGAATCAGCCCCAGCATTTT. Translating it yields CASSEGGGWGQGNQPQHF. The chain is built from TRBV6-1 and TRBJ1-5; 10 bases are a match to TRBD1. CDR1 MNHNS and CDR2 SASEGT come from the germline V gene. The length of the CDR3 is 18 residues. V trimming: 3 bases; J trimming: 4 bases; junction bases outside the gene matches: 12.